This T cell receptor (beta chain) was obtained from a study of PD-L1 blockade in urothelial cancer. Templates that were synthetic TCR analogs were spiked into each PCR. TCRdb's table, derived via immunoSEQ multiplex PCR, lists solely in-frame clones and lacks some. In the table there are some 31,000 clones, 79% of which are singletons. Indicated time point: peripheral blood 6 weeks after treatment start. CDR3 length equals 15 residues. Trimming stripped 6 bases from V and 8 bases from J, with 21 bases between. The germline V gene encodes CDR1 SNHLY and CDR2 FYNNEI. This sequence originates from an older man with urothelial cancer. The chain uses TRBV2 and TRBJ2-3; a weak D match, TRBD2 (6 bases). The material sequenced was PBMCs, taken around atezolizumab (anti-PD-L1) treatment. The CDR3, as DNA: TGTGCCAGCAGCGGACGATCGGGACTCGGCGCTACGCAGTATTTT. It is translated as CASSGRSGLGATQYF.